The 18 T cell receptor beta chains below all came from one sample that was sequenced in a study of preoperative IRX-2 immunotherapy in early breast cancer. Clones were read by immunoSEQ multiplex PCR, and TCRdb kept only the in-frame ones, dropping some. The sample yields tens of thousands of clones, roughly 89% seen once. Treatment indicated: preoperative locoregional IRX-2 cytokine immunotherapy. Sampling was performed from a patient treated with IRX-2 immunotherapy. The receptors stem from a human donor with breast cancer.

The chain combines TRBV7-6 with TRBJ2-3; the D is unclear. The CDR3 is made up of 15 amino acids. V shed 1 base and J shed 8 bases, with 16 bases lying between them. The germline gives CDR1 SGHVS, CDR2 FNYEAQ. In DNA, the CDR3 is TGTGCCAGCAGCTTAGGGGTCACCTCAGGCGTTACGCAGTATTTT. It encodes CASSLGVTSGVTQYF.

The chain uses TRBV6-1 and TRBJ1-5; maybe TRBD1 (5 bases). There are 13 residues in the CDR3. Trimming cost V 8 bases and J 6 bases, with 14 bases left between them. From germline, CDR1 is MNHNS and CDR2 SASEGT. CDR3 in DNA: TGTGCCAGCGTGGGGCAGACGGGTCAGCCCCAGCATTTT. Translation gives CASVGQTGQPQHF.

The chain is built from TRBV4-3 and TRBJ2-1, with D maybe TRBD2 (5 bases). Germline assignment: CDR1 LGHNA and CDR2 YSLEER. CDR3 length equals 16 residues. The germline V and J ends were trimmed by 1 base and 7 bases, with 17 bases remaining between them. The CDR3 sequence is CASSQGPTGFGNEQFF. The CDR3 region has the DNA TGCGCCAGCAGCCAAGGTCCCACGGGGTTCGGGAATGAGCAGTTCTTC.

The J gene is TRBJ2-1, the V gene TRBV18; a weak D match, TRBD1 (6 bases). V was trimmed by 1 base and J by 0 bases, leaving 7 bases between them. Germline V lookup: CDR1 KGHSH, CDR2 LQKENI. The CDR3 spans 15 residues. The CDR3 coding sequence is TGTGCCAGCTCACCACAGGGGGACTCCTACAATGAGCAGTTCTTC. This codes for CASSPQGDSYNEQFF.

The gene calls are TRBV7-2 and TRBJ2-1; 13 bases agree with TRBD2. CDR1 and CDR2 (germline): SGHTA, FQGNSA. J was trimmed by 6 bases and V by 3 bases; bases with no gene match: 2. The CDR3 extends over 15 amino acids. In DNA, the CDR3 is TGTGCCAGCAGCTTCAGGACTAGCGGGGGCAATGAGCAGTTCTTC. This gives the protein CASSFRTSGGNEQFF.

The chain carries TRBV6-5 and TRBJ1-2; 8 bases line up with TRBD1. Germline values: CDR1 MNHEY, CDR2 SVGAGI. Trimming at V came to 2 bases and at J to 3 bases, leaving 2 bases not matched to a gene. The CDR3 totals 14 residues. CDR3 in DNA: TGTGCCAGCAGTTACGACAGGGGAGACTATGGCTACACCTTC. Encoded protein: CASSYDRGDYGYTF.

The chain recombines TRBV19 with TRBJ2-1, with TRBD2 matching 7 bases. Germline loops: CDR1 LNHDA, CDR2 SQIVND (reference sequence). The CDR3 has 14 amino acids. Trimming removed 4 bases from V and 10 bases from J; junction bases left unmatched: 10. The CDR3 protein is CASSRPASGREQFF. CDR3 sequence (DNA): TGTGCCAGTAGTAGACCCGCTAGCGGACGAGAGCAGTTCTTC.

This sequence joins TRBV5-6 and TRBJ2-3; possibly TRBD1 or TRBD2 for D (6 bases each). Trimming removed 1 base from V and 4 bases from J, with 10 bases in between. Germline CDR1 is SGHDT and CDR2 is YYEEEE. This CDR3 has 14 residues. The chain's CDR3 is CASSLTGRPDTQYF. The CDR3 DNA reads TGTGCCAGCAGCTTGACAGGGAGGCCAGATACGCAGTATTTT.

The chain couples TRBV21-1 to TRBJ2-7; the table's D call, TRBD1, was not checked against the DNA. TRBV21-1 is tagged as a pseudogene. The CDR3 is 12 residues long. The CDR3 spells CASSKPTYEQYF. CDR3 nucleotides: TGTGCCAGCAGCAAACCAACCTACGAGCAGTACTTC.

The sample holds a few counts of this clone. The chain is built from TRBV30 and TRBJ2-7, with D possibly called TRBD1 or TRBD2 (5 bases each). CDR3 size: 13 residues. Germline CDR1 reads GTSNPN; CDR2 reads SVGIG (reference sequence). Trimming removed 1 base at V and 1 base at J, with 8 bases between. The CDR3 DNA follows: TGTGCCTGGAGTGACGGGGCATCCTACGAGCAGTACTTC. It encodes CAWSDGASYEQYF.

V and J are TRBV7-8 and TRBJ1-3; no clear D. Germline CDR1 reads SGHVS; CDR2 reads FQNEAQ. The germline V and J ends were trimmed by 1 base and 0 bases, with 16 bases remaining between them. The CDR3 contains 18 residues. The CDR3 bases are TGTGCCAGCAGCTTAGTTGGTGGTCCCCTACTCTCTGGAAACACCATATATTTT. Translation gives CASSLVGGPLLSGNTIYF.

This rearrangement joins TRBV9 to TRBJ2-1; 13 bases fit TRBD2. Germline CDR1 is SGDLS and CDR2 is YYNGEE. J gave up 12 bases and V 0 bases, and 15 bases lay outside the gene matches. This CDR3 has 18 residues. The CDR3 region has the DNA TGTGCCAGCAGCGTAGGCCTGGTTACTAGCGGGGGGGAGTATATGCAGTTCTTC. The encoded protein is CASSVGLVTSGGEYMQFF.

The chain has TRBV6-1 and TRBJ2-1; 13 nucleotides line up with TRBD2. The V and J ends lost 6 bases and 10 bases, in that order; junction bases with no gene match: 9. The germline V gene has CDR1 MNHNS and CDR2 SASEGT. CDR3 length: 15 amino acids. The CDR3 DNA reads as TGTGCCAGCAGAACCGGACTAGCGGGAGCCGGGGAGCAGTTCTTC. It yields the protein CASRTGLAGAGEQFF.

This clone was seen a handful of times. For the CDR3, the DNA is TGTGCCATCAGTGAGACCCCCCGCGACAGGGTCGGATCACCCCTCCACTTT. Its protein product is CAISETPRDRVGSPLHF. V usage is TRBV10-3 and J usage is TRBJ1-6; 7 positions agree with TRBD1. The CDR3 totals 17 residues. Per the germline V gene, CDR1 is ENHRY and CDR2 is SYGVKD. The ends lost 2 bases at V and 10 bases at J; junction bases unmatched: 14.

This chain's CDR3 is CASSLASSLTSGNNEQYF. The CDR3 DNA reads TGCGCCAGCAGCTTGGCCAGCTCCCTGACTAGCGGGAACAACGAGCAGTACTTC. V gene TRBV5-1 combines with J gene TRBJ2-7; the match to TRBD2 covers 11 bases. Germline V gene sequence: CDR1 SGHRS, CDR2 YFSETQ. CDR3 size: 18 residues. The V and J ends lost 0 bases and 5 bases, in that order; junction bases with no gene match: 13. Together with reference TRBV5-1 and TRBJ2-7, the CDR3 gives the full variable domain: KAGVTQTPRYLIKTRGQQVTLSCSPISGHRSVSWYQQTPGQGLQFLFEYFSETQRNKGNFPGRFSGRQFSNSRSEMNVSTLELGDSALYLCASSLASSLTSGNNEQYFGPGTRLTVT.

The gene calls are TRBV10-3 and TRBJ2-1; 7 bases align to TRBD2. CDR1 is ENHRY and CDR2 is SYGVKD in the germline V gene. The J segment lost 0 bases and the V segment lost 11 bases, leaving 7 bases of the junction unmatched. This CDR3 comprises 14 residues. For the CDR3, the DNA is TGTGCCTCCTCCCGCGGGAGCTCCTACAATGAGCAGTTCTTC. The encoded protein is CASSRGSSYNEQFF.

The chain employs TRBV28 and TRBJ2-3; 10 nucleotides line up with TRBD2. With 4 bases clipped from V and 2 bases from J, the junction kept 9 bases outside the gene matches. The CDR3 is 17 amino acids. Germline CDR1 MDHEN, CDR2 SYDVKM. As DNA, the CDR3 is TGTGCCAGCAGTTCCCCTCGGACTAGCGGCGCCACAGATACGCAGTATTTT. Its translation is CASSSPRTSGATDTQYF.

The rearrangement uses TRBV1 and TRBJ2-1; the table's D call, TRBD2, was not checked against the DNA. TRBV1 is a documented pseudogene. This CDR3 spans 15 amino acids. CDR3 loop: CTSSPRGGLGNEQFF. The CDR3 DNA sequence: TGCACCAGCAGCCCGCGGGGGGGCCTGGGGAATGAGCAGTTCTTC.